The 15 T cell receptor beta chains below come from one sample, sequenced in a study of blood T cell repertoires in COVID-19. Assay: immunoSEQ multiplex PCR; the TCRdb copy retains only in-frame clones and omits some. The repertoire holds approximately 250,000 clones, about 87% seen once, with about 2.9% in the top ten. The specimen sequenced was PBMCs or T cells enriched from blood (not recorded which). Every receptor here comes from a woman aged 35 to 49 who had been exposed to COVID-19.

V is TRBV25-1 and J is TRBJ2-3; the match to TRBD2 covers 8 bases. This CDR3 region has 15 residues. V lost 9 bases, J lost 0 bases, and 8 bases stayed unmatched. Germline-derived CDR1 and CDR2 are MGHDK and SYGVNS. CDR3 amino acids: CASMRGESSTDTQYF. Written as DNA, the CDR3 is TGTGCCAGTATGCGGGGGGAGAGTAGCACAGATACGCAGTATTTT.

V is TRBV6-1 and J is TRBJ2-7, with 10 bases matching TRBD1. The CDR3 is made up of 15 amino acids. Germline values: CDR1 MNHNS, CDR2 SASEGT. The trim removed 5 bases at V and 5 bases at J, leaving 9 bases unmatched. Here the CDR3 DNA reads TGTGCCAGCAGTAAGACAGGGGGCGCAACACACGAGCAGTACGTC. Protein sequence: CASSKTGGATHEQYV.

V and J are TRBV29-1 and TRBJ2-1, with 11 bases matching TRBD2. CDR3 length: 16 residues. CDR1 is SQVTM, CDR2 ANQGSEA, per germline. V lost 4 bases, J lost 3 bases, and 8 bases stayed unmatched. The CDR3 DNA follows: TGCAGCGTTGTTCTTAGCGGGAGGGTTGACTACAATGAGCAGTTCTTC. Protein product: CSVVLSGRVDYNEQFF.

This clone was counted only a few times. The chain recombines TRBV24-1 with TRBJ2-2; D unclear. The CDR3 loop spans 11 amino acids. Trimming cost V 5 bases and J 7 bases, with 4 bases left between them. Germline V gene sequence: CDR1 KGHDR, CDR2 SFDVKD. DNA for the CDR3: TGTGCCACCAGTGCGAGCGGGGAGCTGTTTTTT. It translates to CATSASGELFF.

The rearrangement uses TRBV6-5 and TRBJ1-2; TRBD1 agrees at 7 bases. The V segment lost 7 bases and the J segment 10 bases; nucleotides outside the gene matches: 9. The length of the CDR3 is 12 residues. The germline gives CDR1 MNHEY, CDR2 SVGAGI. DNA of the CDR3: TGTGCCAGCACCACAGGGGAGGAGGTCTACACCTTC. Its protein product is CASTTGEEVYTF.

This chain uses TRBV4-1 with TRBJ1-6; 7 bases fit TRBD1. The CDR3 contains 16 residues. In germline, CDR1 is MGHRA, CDR2 YSYEKL. J lost 4 bases, V lost 1 base, and 4 bases had no gene match. CDR3 sequence reads: CASSQAGTAYNSPLHF. The CDR3 region has the DNA TGCGCCAGCAGCCAAGCCGGGACAGCTTATAATTCACCCCTCCACTTT.

This clone was recorded only once. This rearrangement joins TRBV4-3 to TRBJ2-1, with 13 nucleotides matching TRBD2. Germline V gene lookup returns CDR1 LGHNA and CDR2 YSLEER. The CDR3 is 16 amino acids. V trimming: 0 bases; J trimming: 6 bases; junction bases outside the gene matches: 2. DNA for the CDR3: TGCGCCAGCAGCCAAGAATGGACTAGCGGGGGCAATGAGCAGTTCTTC. Its translation is CASSQEWTSGGNEQFF.

This clone was observed a few times. The chain employs TRBV2 and TRBJ1-1; the match to TRBD1 covers 10 bases. CDR1 is SNHLY, CDR2 FYNNEI, per germline. The CDR3 consists of 14 residues. The ends lost 6 bases at V and 4 bases at J; junction bases unmatched: 5. CDR3 DNA: TGTGCCAGCAGGGACAGGGGGGGCGGCACTGAAGCTTTCTTT. This codes for CASRDRGGGTEAFF.

This clone was counted once. V and J are TRBV19 and TRBJ1-3; D gene uncertain. Trimming took 1 base from V and 4 from J, leaving 5 bases between them. This CDR3 has 13 residues. Germline CDR1 is LNHDA and CDR2 is SQIVND (reference sequence). The CDR3 region is CASSIGQGNTIYF. CDR3 sequence (DNA): TGTGCCAGTAGTATAGGCCAGGGAAACACCATATATTTT. The full variable domain, rest sourced from reference TRBV19 and TRBJ1-3, is DGGITQSPKYLFRKEGQNVTLSCEQNLNHDAMYWYRQDPGQGLRLIYYSQIVNDFQKGDIAEGYSVSREKKESFPLTVTSAQKNPTAFYLCASSIGQGNTIYFGEGSWLTVV.

The chain employs TRBV7-9 and TRBJ2-1, with no clear D. CDR1 and CDR2 (germline): SEHNR, FQNEAQ (reference sequence). V lost 5 bases to trimming and J lost 8 bases, with 13 bases between them. This CDR3 comprises 13 residues. Here the CDR3 DNA reads TGTGCCAGCAGCAGGTCCGACATTTATGAGCAGTTCTTC. Its protein product is CASSRSDIYEQFF.

The chain uses TRBV7-3 and TRBJ2-2, with 7 bases lining up with TRBD1. Trimming took 5 bases from V and 6 from J; bases not matched to a gene: 3. This CDR3 is 13 amino acids long. The germline gives CDR1 SGHTA, CDR2 FQGTGA. The CDR3 is CASSEGQAGELFF. CDR3 DNA: TGTGCCAGCAGCGAAGGACAGGCCGGGGAGCTGTTTTTT.

In its sample, this clone was seen a few times. The rearrangement uses TRBV25-1 and TRBJ1-6; D is possibly TRBD1 (5 bases). Germline CDR1 reads MGHDK; CDR2 reads SYGVNS. The V gene lost 7 bases and the J gene lost 7 bases, with 17 bases spanning the gap. The CDR3 runs 15 residues. CDR3 in amino acids: CASKSDQGRNSPLHF. Written as DNA, the CDR3 is TGTGCCAGCAAGAGTGACCAGGGAAGAAATTCACCCCTCCACTTT.

The J gene is TRBJ2-1, the V gene TRBV7-3, with a possible D match to TRBD2 (6 bases). V lost 5 bases, J lost 10 bases, and 15 bases lay in between. This CDR3 contains 13 residues. Germline lookup yields CDR1 SGHTA and CDR2 FQGTGA. CDR3 nucleotides: TGTGCCAGCAGCGTAATAGCGGCTACAGAGCAGTTCTTC. It translates to CASSVIAATEQFF.

This chain joins TRBV5-1 and TRBJ1-5; 9 bases match TRBD1. Trimming took 3 bases from V and 2 from J; bases not matched to a gene: 3. CDR3 length: 15 residues. CDR1 and CDR2 from the germline V gene are SGHRS and YFSETQ. The CDR3 here is CASSSGQGGNQPQHF. CDR3 DNA sequence: TGCGCCAGCAGCTCGGGACAGGGAGGCAATCAGCCCCAGCATTTT.

CDR3 sequence: CSASGNYGYTF. The CDR3 region has the DNA TGCAGTGCCTCGGGTAACTATGGCTACACCTTC. This sequence joins TRBV20-1 and TRBJ1-2, with unresolved D. There are 11 residues in the CDR3. V was pared by 6 bases and J by 1 base, with 6 bases between. Germline CDR1 and CDR2: DFQATT and SNEGSKA (reference sequence).